This T cell receptor (beta chain) stems from a study of blood T cells in healthy people across ages. Then a second PCR, running roughly 6 to 11 cycles, was carried out with a sample-barcoded 5' primer and a J-beta primer mix. Each of the cDNA molecules was tagged by a template-switch adaptor with 12 random nucleotides. MiXCR, applied by TCRdb to the 5' RACE reads, yields one record per CDR3 protein. In the table there are roughly 680,000 distinct CDR3 sequences, approximately 52% of which are singletons. A note on this clonotype: Its antigen is unidentified. Its ends do not fully match the called genes, so a read error is possible.

Study observations and caveats: Naive CD4+ cells and diversity were both higher in long-lived donors than in aged donors.

CDR1 MGHRA and CDR2 YSYEKL come from the germline V gene. The CDR3 extends over 14 amino acids. The TCR was taken from an elderly woman in good health. The J gene is TRBJ2-3, the V gene TRBV4-1; D is possibly TRBD2 (6 bases). The sample was blood. The CDR3 loop is CASSQEGGTDTQYF. CDR3 nucleotide sequence: TGTGCCAGCAGCCAAGAAGGAGGGACAGATACGCAGTATTTT.